This is a list of T cell receptor beta chains from one sample in a study of cytomegalovirus exposure and HLA in healthy donors. TCRdb's copy holds only in-frame clones and misses some; the assay was immunoSEQ multiplex PCR. The profile shows 120,000 to 150,000 clones, nearly 80% of them singletons. The sample taken for sequencing was PBMCs. Every receptor here comes from a woman under 40 in good health and CMV-seronegative. Both conserved end residues are part of each CDR3. Clone size is not always given. Where it is, it says once, few, many or a class for expanded clones.

cdr3_length	clone_size	v_call	j_call	cdr3_aa
15	-	TRBV19	TRBJ1-5	CASSNRDREGMSQHF
13	-	TRBV13	TRBJ1-1	CASSSSDRVEAFF
15	few	TRBV5-1	TRBJ2-5	CASSTSGANQETQYF
15	-	TRBV30	TRBJ2-1	CAWSVGTVVQYEQFF
16	few	TRBV25-1	TRBJ2-3	CASTGDRGYGTDTQYF
16	-	TRBV6-4	TRBJ1-5	CASRPRDRYSNQPQHF
14	-	TRBV15	TRBJ1-3	CATSSDDRGNTIYF
13	-	TRBV2	TRBJ1-4	CATPDREGEKLFF
16	-	TRBV11-2	TRBJ1-6	CASSLVRTGGNSPLHF
14	once	TRBV11-2	TRBJ1-2	CASTRTDLNYGYTF
12	few	TRBV5-6	TRBJ1-1	CASSLRGTEAFF
18	-	TRBV7-2	TRBJ2-6	CASSSRDRGSSGANVLTF
13	-	TRBV7-2	TRBJ1-1	CASSSGQGTEAFF
15	-	TRBV5-1	TRBJ2-7	CASSLLGEGGHEQYF
15	-	TRBV5-1	TRBJ1-1	CASNEGTPMNTEAFF
13	-	TRBV10-3	TRBJ1-1	CAITTGEYTEAFF
17	-	TRBV4-1	TRBJ2-5	CASSQAGRGGALETQYF